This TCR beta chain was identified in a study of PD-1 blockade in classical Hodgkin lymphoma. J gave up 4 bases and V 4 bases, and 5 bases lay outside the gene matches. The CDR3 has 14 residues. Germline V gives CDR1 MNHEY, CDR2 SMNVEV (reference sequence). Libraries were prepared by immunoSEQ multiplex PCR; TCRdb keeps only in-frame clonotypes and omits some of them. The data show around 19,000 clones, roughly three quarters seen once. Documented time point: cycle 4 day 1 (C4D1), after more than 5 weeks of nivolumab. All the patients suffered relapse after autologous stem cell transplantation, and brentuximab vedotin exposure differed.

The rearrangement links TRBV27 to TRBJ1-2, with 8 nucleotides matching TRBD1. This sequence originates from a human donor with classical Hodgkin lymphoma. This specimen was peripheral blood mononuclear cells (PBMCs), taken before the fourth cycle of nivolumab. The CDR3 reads CASSSDRGLYGYTF. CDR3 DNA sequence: TGTGCCAGCAGTTCCGACAGGGGACTCTATGGCTACACCTTC.